The 11 T cell receptor beta chains below come from one sample, sequenced in a study of T cell repertoires in cytomegalovirus infection. One entry per CDR3 protein results from TCRdb running MiXCR on the reads. The sample has roughly 280,000 distinct CDR3 sequences, 20% to 25% seen once; the top ten hold 15% to 20%. The antigens these receptors bind are not known. The sequences come from cultured PBMCs, collected from culture after CMV antigen stimulation. These receptors were obtained from a human donor in good health (CMV status not recorded). Some clones in this sample may be carry-over from other donors' samples.

This clonotype was recorded at least ten times. This chain connects TRBV7-8 to TRBJ1-4, with D hard to call. Trimming pared 3 bases from V and 0 bases from J, leaving 11 bases between. This CDR3 has 16 residues. Per germline, CDR1 SGHVS and CDR2 FQNEAQ. The CDR3 DNA is TGTGCCAGCAGCTTTGGCCGCCAAGCAACTAATGAAAAACTGTTTTTT. The encoded protein is CASSFGRQATNEKLFF.

This clonotype has a handful of counts. J is TRBJ2-4 and V is TRBV7-9; 8 bases agree with TRBD2. The CDR3 has 16 amino acids. The germline V gene encodes CDR1 SEHNR and CDR2 FQNEAQ (reference sequence). V shed 5 bases and J 5 bases; nucleotides not matched to a gene: 11. The CDR3 DNA reads as TGTGCCAGCAGCCCCACCTCGGGAGGGCCCGAAAACATTCAGTACTTC. It yields the protein CASSPTSGGPENIQYF.

At least ten counts were recorded for this clonotype. The CDR3 DNA follows: TGTGCCAGCAATAGACAAGCTGAGATGGAGCAGTACTTC. Amino acids: CASNRQAEMEQYF. This sequence joins TRBV6-2 or TRBV6-3 and TRBJ2-7, with no clear D. Germline V CDR1 and CDR2: MNHEY, SVGEGT. Trimming shortened V by 7 bases and J by 7 bases, and 17 bases separated the two germline ends. The CDR3 has 13 amino acids.

This chain joins TRBV24-1 and TRBJ2-3; tentatively, D is TRBD1 (5 bases). V was trimmed by 6 bases and J by 9 bases, leaving 12 bases between them. This CDR3 spans 12 amino acids. Germline-derived CDR1 and CDR2 are KGHDR and SFDVKD. In nucleotides, the CDR3 is TGTGCCACCAGTCCTGACTGGGGCACGCAGTATTTT. Translation gives CATSPDWGTQYF.

This clonotype occurred many times. The V and J genes are TRBV28 and TRBJ1-2, with 7 positions matching TRBD1. Looked up from germline, CDR1 is MDHEN and CDR2 is SYDVKM. The CDR3 length is 14 residues. The V gene end was trimmed by 6 bases and the J gene end by 4 bases; junction bases not matched to a gene: 8. CDR3 amino acids: CASSRGGAGYGYTF. The CDR3 DNA sequence: TGTGCCAGCAGCCGAGGGGGCGCAGGCTATGGCTACACCTTC.

This clonotype has ten or more counts. This rearrangement joins TRBV7-8 to TRBJ1-2; a weak D match, TRBD1 (5 bases). CDR1 is SGHVS, CDR2 FQNEAQ, per germline. The CDR3 is 15 amino acids. Trimming left V 5 bases short and J 0 bases short, with 13 bases between. The CDR3 region is CASSRASTANYGYTF. The CDR3 DNA reads as TGTGCCAGCAGCCGAGCATCGACAGCTAACTATGGCTACACCTTC.

V is TRBV11-2 and J is TRBJ2-7; 9 bases match TRBD2. Germline-derived CDR1 and CDR2 are SGHAT and FQNNGV. The trim removed 4 bases at V and 5 bases at J, leaving 12 bases unmatched. The CDR3 covers 16 residues. CDR3 sequence (DNA): TGTGCCAGCAGCTCCAAAGTTGCGGGAGGGTTCCACGAGCAGTACTTC. It translates to CASSSKVAGGFHEQYF.

V gene TRBV12-3 or TRBV12-4 combines with J gene TRBJ2-5; D call uncertain. The CDR3 totals 13 residues. The ends were cut back, 6 bases at V and 1 base at J, with 9 bases in the middle. The CDR3 region is CASSILGQETQYF. The CDR3 DNA sequence: TGTGCCAGCAGCATTTTGGGCCAAGAGACCCAGTACTTC.

This rearrangement joins TRBV19 to TRBJ2-5; D remains unclear. From germline, CDR1 is LNHDA and CDR2 SQIVND (reference sequence). The V end was cut by 4 bases, the J end by 2 bases, with 8 bases between. This CDR3 is 13 amino acids long. The CDR3 DNA sequence: TGTGCCAGTAGTAAAACAGATCAAGAGACCCAGTACTTC. This gives the protein CASSKTDQETQYF.

The chain links TRBV5-1 to TRBJ2-5, with D unclear. The CDR3 sequence is 14 residues long. Trimming cost V 3 bases and J 2 bases, with 11 bases left between them. Looked up from germline, CDR1 is SGHRS and CDR2 is YFSETQ. The CDR3 spells CASSSPPEQETQYF. In nucleotides, the CDR3 is TGCGCCAGCAGCTCGCCCCCCGAACAAGAGACCCAGTACTTC.

This clonotype appeared a few times. The CDR3 loop reads CASSPRLTGWGTDTQYF. The CDR3 DNA follows: TGTGCCAGCAGCCCCCGACTGACAGGGTGGGGCACAGATACGCAGTATTTT. The chain joins TRBV5-6 to TRBJ2-3, with TRBD1 matching 7 bases. Germline-derived CDR1 and CDR2 are SGHDT and YYEEEE. The CDR3 is 17 amino acids. V lost 4 bases, J lost 1 base, and 12 bases stayed unmatched. The full variable domain, with the rest looked up from reference TRBV5-6 and TRBJ2-3, is DAGVTQSPTHLIKTRGQQVTLRCSPKSGHDTVSWYQQALGQGPQFIFQYYEEEERQRGNFPDRFSGHQFPNYSSELNVNALLLGDSALYLCASSPRLTGWGTDTQYFGPGTRLTVL.